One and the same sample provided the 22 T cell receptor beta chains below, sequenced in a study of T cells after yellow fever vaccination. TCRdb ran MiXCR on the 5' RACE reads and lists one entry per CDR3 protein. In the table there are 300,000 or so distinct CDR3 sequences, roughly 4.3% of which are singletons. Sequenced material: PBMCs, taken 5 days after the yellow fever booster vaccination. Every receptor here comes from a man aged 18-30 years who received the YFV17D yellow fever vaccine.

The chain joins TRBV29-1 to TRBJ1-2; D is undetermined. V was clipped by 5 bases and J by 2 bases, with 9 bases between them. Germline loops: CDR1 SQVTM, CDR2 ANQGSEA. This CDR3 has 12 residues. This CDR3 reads CSVPQGNYGYTF. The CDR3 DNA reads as TGCAGCGTTCCCCAAGGCAACTATGGCTACACCTTC.

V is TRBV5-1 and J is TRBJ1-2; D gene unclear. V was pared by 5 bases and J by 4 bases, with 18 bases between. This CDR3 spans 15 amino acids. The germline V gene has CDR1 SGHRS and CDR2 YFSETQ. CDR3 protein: CASSLAGSTSYGYTF. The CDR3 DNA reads TGCGCCAGCAGTCTTGCCGGGTCCACATCCTATGGCTACACCTTC.

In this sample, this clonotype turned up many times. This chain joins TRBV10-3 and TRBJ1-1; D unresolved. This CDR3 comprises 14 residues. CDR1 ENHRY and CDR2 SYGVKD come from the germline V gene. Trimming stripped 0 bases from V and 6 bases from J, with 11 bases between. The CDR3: CAISESRGSSEAFF. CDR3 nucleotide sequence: TGTGCCATCAGTGAGTCTCGGGGTTCATCTGAAGCTTTCTTT.

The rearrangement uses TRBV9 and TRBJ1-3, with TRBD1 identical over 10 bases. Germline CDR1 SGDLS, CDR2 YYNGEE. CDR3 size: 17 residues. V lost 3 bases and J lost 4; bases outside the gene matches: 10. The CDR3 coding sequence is TGTGCCAGCAGCGCGACAGGGGGCCCGGTAGGCGGAAACACCATATATTTT. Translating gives CASSATGGPVGGNTIYF.

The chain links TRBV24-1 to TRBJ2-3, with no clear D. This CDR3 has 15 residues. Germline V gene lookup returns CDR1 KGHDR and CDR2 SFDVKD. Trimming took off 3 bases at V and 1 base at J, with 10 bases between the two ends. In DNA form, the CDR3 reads TGTGCCACCAGTGATACCCCCGGCCGCACAGATACGCAGTATTTT. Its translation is CATSDTPGRTDTQYF.

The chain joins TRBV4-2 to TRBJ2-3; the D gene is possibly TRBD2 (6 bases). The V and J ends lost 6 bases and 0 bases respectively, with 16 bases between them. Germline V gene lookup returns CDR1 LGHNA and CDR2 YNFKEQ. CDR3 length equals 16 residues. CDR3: CASSQNAGSSTDTQYF. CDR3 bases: TGTGCCAGCAGTCAAAACGCCGGGAGTAGCACAGATACGCAGTATTTT.

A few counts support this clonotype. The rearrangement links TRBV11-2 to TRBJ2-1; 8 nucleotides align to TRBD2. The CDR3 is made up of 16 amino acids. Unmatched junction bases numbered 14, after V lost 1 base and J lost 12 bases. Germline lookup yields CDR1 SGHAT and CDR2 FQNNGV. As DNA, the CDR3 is TGTGCCAGCAGCTTAGTTTTGCGGGGGGTTTCTGATGGGCAGTTCTTC. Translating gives CASSLVLRGVSDGQFF.

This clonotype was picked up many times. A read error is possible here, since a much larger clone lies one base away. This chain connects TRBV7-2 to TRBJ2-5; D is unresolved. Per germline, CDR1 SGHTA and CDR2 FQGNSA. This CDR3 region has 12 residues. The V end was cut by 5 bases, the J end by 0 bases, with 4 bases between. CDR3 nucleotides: TGTGCCAGCAGCGTGTACCAAGAGACCCAGTACTTC. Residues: CASSVYQETQYF.

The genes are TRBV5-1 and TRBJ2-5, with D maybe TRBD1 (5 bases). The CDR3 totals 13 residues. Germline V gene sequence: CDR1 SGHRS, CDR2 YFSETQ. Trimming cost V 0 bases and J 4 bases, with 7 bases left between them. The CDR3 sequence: CASSLVRGETQYF. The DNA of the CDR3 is TGCGCCAGCAGCTTGGTAAGGGGAGAGACCCAGTACTTC.

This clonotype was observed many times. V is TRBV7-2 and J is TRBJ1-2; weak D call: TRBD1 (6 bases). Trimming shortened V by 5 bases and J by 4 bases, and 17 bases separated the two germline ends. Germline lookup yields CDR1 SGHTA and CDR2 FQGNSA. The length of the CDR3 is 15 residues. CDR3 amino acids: CASSPDRPLLYGYTF. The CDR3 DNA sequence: TGTGCCAGCAGCCCCGACAGGCCCCTACTCTATGGCTACACCTTC. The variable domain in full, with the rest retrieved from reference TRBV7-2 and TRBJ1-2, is GAGVSQSPSNKVTEKGKDVELRCDPISGHTALYWYRQSLGQGLEFLIYFQGNSAPDKSGLPSDRFSAERTGGSVSTLTIQRTQQEDSAVYLCASSPDRPLLYGYTFGSGTRLTVV.

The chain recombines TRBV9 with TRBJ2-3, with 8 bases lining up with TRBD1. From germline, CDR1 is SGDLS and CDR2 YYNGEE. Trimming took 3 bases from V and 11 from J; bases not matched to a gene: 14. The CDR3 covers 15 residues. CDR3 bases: TGTGCCAGCAGCGCCTCCGGGACAGGCGCTGTTGGGCAGTATTTT. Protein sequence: CASSASGTGAVGQYF.

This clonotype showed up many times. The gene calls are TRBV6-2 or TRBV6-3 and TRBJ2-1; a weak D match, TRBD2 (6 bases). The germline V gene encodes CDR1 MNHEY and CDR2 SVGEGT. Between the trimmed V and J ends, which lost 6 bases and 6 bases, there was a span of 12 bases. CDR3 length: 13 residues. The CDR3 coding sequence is TGTGCCAGCAGACGGGACGGGAGCAATGAGCAGTTCTTC. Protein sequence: CASRRDGSNEQFF.

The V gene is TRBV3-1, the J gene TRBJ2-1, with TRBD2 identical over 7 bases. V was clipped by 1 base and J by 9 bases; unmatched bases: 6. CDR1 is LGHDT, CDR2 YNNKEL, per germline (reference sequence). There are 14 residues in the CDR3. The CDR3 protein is CASSQGGGEGEQFF. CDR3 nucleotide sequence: TGTGCCAGCAGCCAAGGGGGTGGGGAGGGTGAGCAGTTCTTC.

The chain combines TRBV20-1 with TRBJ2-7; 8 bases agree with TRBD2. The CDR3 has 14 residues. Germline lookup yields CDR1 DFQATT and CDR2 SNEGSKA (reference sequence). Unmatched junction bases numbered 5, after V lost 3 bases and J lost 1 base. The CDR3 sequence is CSASGAGGSYEQYV. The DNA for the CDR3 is TGCAGTGCTAGCGGTGCGGGGGGTTCCTACGAGCAGTACGTC.

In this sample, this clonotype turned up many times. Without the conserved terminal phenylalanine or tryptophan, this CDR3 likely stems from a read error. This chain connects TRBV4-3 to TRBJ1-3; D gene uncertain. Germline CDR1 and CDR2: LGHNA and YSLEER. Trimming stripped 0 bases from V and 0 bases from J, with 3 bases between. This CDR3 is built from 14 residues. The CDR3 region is CASSQDHSGNTIYI. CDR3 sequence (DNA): TGCGCCAGCAGCCAAGATCACTCTGGAAACACCATATATATT.

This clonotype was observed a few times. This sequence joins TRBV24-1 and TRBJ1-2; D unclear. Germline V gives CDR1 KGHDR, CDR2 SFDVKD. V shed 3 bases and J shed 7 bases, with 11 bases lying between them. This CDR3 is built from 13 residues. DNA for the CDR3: TGTGCCACCAGTGATACGACCCCAGGTGGCTACACCTTC. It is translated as CATSDTTPGGYTF.

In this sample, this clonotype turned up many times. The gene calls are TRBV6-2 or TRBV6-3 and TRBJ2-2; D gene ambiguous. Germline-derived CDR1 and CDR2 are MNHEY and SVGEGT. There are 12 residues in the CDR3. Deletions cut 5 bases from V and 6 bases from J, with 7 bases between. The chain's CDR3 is CASSESSGELFF. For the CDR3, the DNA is TGTGCCAGCAGTGAATCCTCCGGGGAGCTGTTTTTT.

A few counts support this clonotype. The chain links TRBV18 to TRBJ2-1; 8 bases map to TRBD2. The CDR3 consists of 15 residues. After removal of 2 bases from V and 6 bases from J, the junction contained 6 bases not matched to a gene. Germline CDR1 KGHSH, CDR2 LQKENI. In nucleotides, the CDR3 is TGTGCCAGCTCACCAACTAGCGGCCCCGGCAATGAGCAGTTCTTC. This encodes CASSPTSGPGNEQFF.

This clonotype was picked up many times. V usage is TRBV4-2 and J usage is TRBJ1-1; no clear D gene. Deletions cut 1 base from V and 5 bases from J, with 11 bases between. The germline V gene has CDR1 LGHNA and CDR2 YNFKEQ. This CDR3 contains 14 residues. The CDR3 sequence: CASSQGIGWTEAFF. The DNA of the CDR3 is TGTGCCAGCAGCCAAGGTATTGGTTGGACTGAAGCTTTCTTT.

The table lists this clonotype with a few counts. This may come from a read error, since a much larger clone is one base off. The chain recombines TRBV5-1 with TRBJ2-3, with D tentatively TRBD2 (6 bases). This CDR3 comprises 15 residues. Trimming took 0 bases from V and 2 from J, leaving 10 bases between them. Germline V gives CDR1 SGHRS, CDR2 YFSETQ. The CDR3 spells CASSLVPGDTDTQYF. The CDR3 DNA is TGCGCCAGCAGCTTGGTTCCGGGGGACACAGATACGCAGTATTTT.

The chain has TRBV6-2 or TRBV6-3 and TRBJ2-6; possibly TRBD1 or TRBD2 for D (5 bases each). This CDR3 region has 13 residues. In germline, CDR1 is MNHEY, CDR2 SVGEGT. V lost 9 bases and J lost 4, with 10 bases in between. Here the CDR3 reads CARRGLGANVLTF. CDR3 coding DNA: TGTGCCAGGAGGGGTCTGGGGGCCAACGTCCTGACTTTC.

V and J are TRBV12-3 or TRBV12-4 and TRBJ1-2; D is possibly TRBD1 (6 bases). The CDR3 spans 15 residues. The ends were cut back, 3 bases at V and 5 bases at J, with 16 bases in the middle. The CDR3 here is CASSFGSGAIYGYTF. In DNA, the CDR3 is TGTGCCAGCAGTTTCGGGTCAGGGGCTATTTATGGCTACACCTTC.